This T cell receptor (beta chain) was recovered during a study of T cell repertoires and HLA-DP antigens. With respect to this clone: The target antigen is unknown.

Generated by immunoSEQ multiplex PCR, the TCRdb table keeps only in-frame clones and is missing some. Here the sample spans over 100,000 clones, around 93% being singletons. Trimming stripped 0 bases from V and 2 bases from J, with 8 bases between. CDR3 length: 13 amino acids. Germline V gives CDR1 GTSNPN, CDR2 SVGIG (reference sequence). Sequencing was performed on CD4+ T cells from PBMCs. This receptor was taken from a woman in her late teens or twenties in good health and CMV-seronegative. The V gene is TRBV30, the J gene TRBJ2-7; D not resolved. The CDR3 is CAWSVGGPYEQYF. DNA of the CDR3: TGTGCCTGGAGTGTAGGTGGCCCCTACGAGCAGTACTTC.